This T cell receptor (beta chain) was sequenced during a study of blood T cells in healthy people across ages. Study as a whole: Per two T cells, template switching captured roughly one barcoded beta molecule. General observations from the study: CMV status of donors was unknown, possibly confounding expanded clonotype changes. Older age went with lower TCR beta diversity per million T cells, in a roughly linear way.

The CDR3 is made up of 13 amino acids. The V gene lost 3 bases and the J gene lost 0 bases, with 8 bases spanning the gap. Germline V gene sequence: CDR1 DFQATT, CDR2 SNEGSKA (reference sequence). On this clonotype: The antigen is unknown.

Then a second PCR, running about 6 to 12 cycles, was carried out with a sample-barcoded 5' primer and a J-beta primer mix. Template switching added a 12-random-nucleotide identifier to every cDNA molecule. TCRdb independently ran MiXCR on the 5' RACE reads; one entry per CDR3 protein. In the table there are about 640,000 distinct CDR3 sequences, around 54% of which are singletons. This rearrangement joins TRBV20-1 to TRBJ1-1; D remains unclear. This receptor was identified in a man aged 55 to 70 in good health. Sequencing was done on a sample of blood. The CDR3 spells CSARPNMNTEAFF. The CDR3 DNA is TGCAGTGCTAGGCCGAACATGAACACTGAAGCTTTCTTT.